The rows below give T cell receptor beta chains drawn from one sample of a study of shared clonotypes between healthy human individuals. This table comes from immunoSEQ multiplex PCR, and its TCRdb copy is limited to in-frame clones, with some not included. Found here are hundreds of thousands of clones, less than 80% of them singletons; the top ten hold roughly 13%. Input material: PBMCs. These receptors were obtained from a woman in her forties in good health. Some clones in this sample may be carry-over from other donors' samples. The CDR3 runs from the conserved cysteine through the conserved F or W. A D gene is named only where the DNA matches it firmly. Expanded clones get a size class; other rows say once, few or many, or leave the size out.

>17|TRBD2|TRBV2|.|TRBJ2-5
CASRGYAGLADQETQYF
TGTGCCAGCAGGGGATACGCTGGACTAGCGGACCAAGAGACCCAGTACTTC
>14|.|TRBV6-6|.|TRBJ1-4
CASTNGATNEKLFF
TGTGCCAGCACAAACGGGGCAACTAATGAAAAACTGTTTTTT
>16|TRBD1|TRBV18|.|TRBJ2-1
CASSLRTGGSYNEQFF
TGTGCCAGCTCTCTTAGGACAGGGGGTTCCTACAATGAGCAGTTCTTC
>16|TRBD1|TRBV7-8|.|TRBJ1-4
CASSPRDRGRREKLFF
TGTGCCAGCAGCCCCCGGGACAGGGGGCGGAGGGAAAAACTGTTTTTT
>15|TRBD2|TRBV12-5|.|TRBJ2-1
CASGPSGRAYNEQFF
TGTGCTAGTGGTCCGAGCGGGAGGGCCTACAATGAGCAGTTCTTC
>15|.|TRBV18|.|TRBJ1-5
CASSVRTDSNQPQHF
TGTGCCAGCTCAGTGCGGACGGATAGCAATCAGCCCCAGCATTTT
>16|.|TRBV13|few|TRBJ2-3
CASSLRGGTYTDTQYF
TGTGCCAGCAGCTTAAGGGGGGGGACCTACACAGATACGCAGTATTTT
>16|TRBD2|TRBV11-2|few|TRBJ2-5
CASRQGGGNLQETQYF
TGTGCCAGCAGACAAGGCGGGGGAAACCTCCAAGAGACCCAGTACTTC
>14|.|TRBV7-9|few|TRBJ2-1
CASSSWEGVNEQFF
TGTGCCAGCAGCTCGTGGGAGGGGGTTAATGAGCAGTTCTTC
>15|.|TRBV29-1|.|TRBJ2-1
CSVVSRVSPYNEQFF
TGCAGCGTTGTCTCGAGGGTCTCCCCCTACAATGAGCAGTTCTTC
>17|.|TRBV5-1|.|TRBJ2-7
CASSLSGATRGFDEQYF
TGCGCCAGCAGCTTGTCCGGGGCGACCAGGGGATTCGACGAGCAGTACTTC
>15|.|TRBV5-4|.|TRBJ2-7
CASSLDPSGPYEQYF
TGTGCCAGCAGCTTGGATCCCAGCGGCCCCTACGAGCAGTACTTC